A selection of T cell receptor beta chains follows, all from one sample in a study of T cells after yellow fever vaccination. TCRdb used MiXCR to reprocess the 5' RACE reads, holding one entry per CDR3 protein. The data show under 250,000 distinct CDR3 sequences, 6.9% seen once. The sample in question was CD4+ T cells sorted from PBMCs, obtained 15 days after the yellow fever booster vaccination. These receptors were obtained from a man between 25 and 39 years old who received the YFV17D yellow fever vaccine. CDR3s include the opening cysteine and the closing phenylalanine or tryptophan. The D gene is left open where the match is weak. Clone size is given for some rows only: seen once, a few or many times, or a class if the clone is expanded.

few	TRBV5-1	TRBD1	TRBJ1-2	TGCGCCAGCAGCTTGGGACAGGGAACCTCTGGCTACACCTTC	CASSLGQGTSGYTF
.	TRBV7-2	TRBD1	TRBJ2-7	TGTGCCAGCAGCTTAGCTCGTAGTTACAGGGGGCTGAGAGAGCAGTACTTC	CASSLARSYRGLREQYF
many	TRBV20-1	.	TRBJ2-1	TGCAGTGCCCGTTTGTCCCTTCGCCACCAGGACGCCTTGTCCTTC	CSARLSLRHQDALSF
few	TRBV30	TRBD2	TRBJ2-3	TGTGCCTGGAGTGTACTAACCGGACTAGCGGGCACAGATACGCAGTATTTT	CAWSVLTGLAGTDTQYF
.	TRBV7-2	TRBD2	TRBJ2-1	TGTGCCAGCAGTACAGCGGGAGGGGGATACAATGAGCAGTTCTTC	CASSTAGGGYNEQFF
.	TRBV21-1	.	TRBJ1-5	TGTGCCAGCACCCCCCTAGGGGCAAACCCTAGCAATCAGCCCCAGCATTTT	CASTPLGANPSNQPQHF
.	TRBV30	.	TRBJ1-5	TGTGCCTGGAGTCTGGAGGGTAATCAGCCCCAGCATTTT	CAWSLEGNQPQHF
few	TRBV5-6	.	TRBJ1-5	TGTGCCAGCAGCTTGGGGCTATGGCCATCGAATCAGCCCCAGCATTTT	CASSLGLWPSNQPQHF
few	TRBV9	TRBD1	TRBJ1-2	TGTGCCAGCAGCGCTTCCGGACAGGGGTCGAACGGCTACACCTTC	CASSASGQGSNGYTF
few	TRBV15	.	TRBJ2-1	TGTGCCACCAGCAGGTACGTTGGGGCTCGTCAGCACAATGAGCAGTTCTTC	CATSRYVGARQHNEQFF
many	TRBV18	TRBD2	TRBJ2-3	TGTGCCAGCTCTCCCGGGGGGAGTAGCAAGTACACAGATACGCAGTATTTT	CASSPGGSSKYTDTQYF
.	TRBV20-1	.	TRBJ1-5	TGCAGTGCTAGAACGGAGGGTGGTTGGAACAAACTTGAGCCCCAGCATTTT	CSARTEGGWNKLEPQHF
few	TRBV4-3	.	TRBJ2-2	TGCGCCAGCAGCGGGGTCGGGGAGCTGTTTTTT	CASSGVGELFF
many	TRBV5-5	TRBD1	TRBJ1-1	TGTGCCAGCAGTTTGACAGGGGGTGGTTGGACTGAAGCTTTCTTT	CASSLTGGGWTEAFF
many	TRBV9	TRBD1	TRBJ2-7	TGTGCCAGCAGCGTTGGACAGGAAAGCTCCTACGAGCAGTACTTC	CASSVGQESSYEQYF
few	TRBV12-3/TRBV12-4	.	TRBJ1-4	TGTGCCAGCAGTTTATACAGGGATGGTGAAAAACTGTTTTTT	CASSLYRDGEKLFF
many	TRBV20-1	.	TRBJ2-7	TGCAGTGCTAGAGATAGCAACGAGCAGTACTTC	CSARDSNEQYF
.	TRBV7-2	.	TRBJ2-6	TGTGCCAGCAGCTTTTCCAGCTCTGGGGCCAACGTCCTGACTTTC	CASSFSSSGANVLTF
.	TRBV14	TRBD2	TRBJ2-5	TGTGCCAGCAGCCAGTTTAGCGGGATGCGCCAAGAGACCCAGTACTTC	CASSQFSGMRQETQYF
.	TRBV3-1	TRBD2	TRBJ2-7	TGTGCCAGCAGCCCCCTAGCGGGGCACTACGAGCAGTACTTC	CASSPLAGHYEQYF
few	TRBV5-6	.	TRBJ2-1	TGTGCCAGCAGCTTCGTAGGGGCTGAGCAGTTCTTC	CASSFVGAEQFF
.	TRBV5-1	.	TRBJ2-5	TGCGCCAGCAGCCCCGGTCCCGCCCAAGAGACCCAGTACTTC	CASSPGPAQETQYF
many	TRBV7-2	.	TRBJ2-5	TGTGCCAGCAGCTTTCGGCAAGAGACCCAGTACTTC	CASSFRQETQYF
many	TRBV9	TRBD2	TRBJ2-1	TGTGCCAGCATCCTAGCGGGAGCCAATGAGCAGTTCTTC	CASILAGANEQFF
many	TRBV9	.	TRBJ2-2	TGTGCCAGCAGCCCCCGGACTACGGGGAACACCGGGGAGCTGTTTTTT	CASSPRTTGNTGELFF
.	TRBV6-5	.	TRBJ1-2	TGTGCCAGCAGTTACGGGCGGACCTATGGCTACACCTTC	CASSYGRTYGYTF
many	TRBV12-3/TRBV12-4	.	TRBJ1-1	TGTGCCAGCAGTTTTGCCGGGCTCACTGAAGCTTTCTTT	CASSFAGLTEAFF
few	TRBV12-3/TRBV12-4	TRBD2	TRBJ2-5	TGTGCCAGCAGTGTCGGGGGGACTAGCGGGGAGACCCAGTACTTC	CASSVGGTSGETQYF
few	TRBV5-1	.	TRBJ1-1	TGCGCCAGCAGCTGGCAGGGGTCGGGCACTGAAGCTTTCTTT	CASSWQGSGTEAFF
few	TRBV7-2	TRBD1	TRBJ1-5	TGTGCCAGCAGCTCTAGGACAGGGGTCAGTCAGCCCCAGCATTTT	CASSSRTGVSQPQHF
few	TRBV27	TRBD1	TRBJ2-5	TGTGCCAGCAGTTTATCCAAGGGGGCTCAAGAGACCCAGTACTTC	CASSLSKGAQETQYF
.	TRBV4-3	TRBD2	TRBJ2-4	TGCGCCAGCAGCCAAGATCGGGGAGGGTCCTATGGAATGTACTTC	CASSQDRGGSYGMYF
.	TRBV5-1	.	TRBJ1-3	TGCGCCAGCAGGACGGAGGGACCTTACTCTGGAAACACCATATATTTT	CASRTEGPYSGNTIYF
few	TRBV10-3	.	TRBJ2-1	TGTGCCATCAGTCAGGCGGGCCCCTCCTACAATGAGCAGTTCTTC	CAISQAGPSYNEQFF
few	TRBV5-1	.	TRBJ2-2	TGCGCCAGCATGGGGCTTAACACCGGGGAGCTGTTTTTT	CASMGLNTGELFF
many	TRBV7-9	.	TRBJ1-1	TGTGCCAGCAGCTTAGGGTTGGACACTGAAGCTTTCTTT	CASSLGLDTEAFF
many	TRBV20-1	TRBD1	TRBJ1-3	TGCAGTGCGCAAAAAGACAGGGCCAACACCATATATTTT	CSAQKDRANTIYF
many	TRBV4-3	TRBD2	TRBJ2-3	TGCGCCAGCAGCCGCGGACTAGCGGGATCTAGCACAGATACGCAGTATTTT	CASSRGLAGSSTDTQYF
.	TRBV7-9	.	TRBJ2-4	TGTGCCACACAAGACTCCTCATATAACATTCAGTACTTC	CATQDSSYNIQYF
.	TRBV5-1	.	TRBJ2-3	TGCGCCAGCAGCGCGGCCAGGGAGACAGATACGCAGTATTTT	CASSAARETDTQYF
.	TRBV7-2	.	TRBJ2-1	TGTGCCAGCAGCTTCACAAGGGGGTATGAGCAGTTCTTC	CASSFTRGYEQFF
.	TRBV19	.	TRBJ2-3	TGTGCCAGTAGCCCGCCAGGGCAGAGCACAGATACGCAGTATTTT	CASSPPGQSTDTQYF